A selection of T cell receptor beta chains follows, all from one sample in a study of T cell responses to AZD1222 COVID-19 vaccine. Repertoires were generated with immunoSEQ multiplex PCR, while TCRdb's copy carries only in-frame clones and drops some. This repertoire shows tens of thousands of clones, 90% to 95% found once; its top ten account for roughly 5.6%. The sample in question was peripheral blood, obtained on day 0 of MenACWY control vaccination. The receptors here all came from an adult in good health. CDR3s include the opening cysteine and the closing phenylalanine or tryptophan. The order of the fields is D gene, clone size, V gene, J gene, CDR3 protein, CDR3 DNA. The D gene is left open where the match is weak. Size is omitted from some rows. Given values are once, few, many or a class for expanded clones.

D: NA; size: NA; V: TRBV5-1; J: TRBJ1-1; CDR3: CASSLGTQNTEAFF; DNA: TGCGCCAGCAGCCTTGGGACTCAGAACACTGAAGCTTTCTTT
D: NA; size: NA; V: TRBV15; J: TRBJ2-3; CDR3: CATSRDLGLSTDTQYF; DNA: TGTGCCACCAGCAGAGATCTTGGGTTAAGCACAGATACGCAGTATTTT
D: TRBD1; size: few; V: TRBV18; J: TRBJ1-1; CDR3: CASSPAGGEAFF; DNA: TGTGCCAGCTCACCCGCAGGGGGCGAAGCTTTCTTT
D: NA; size: NA; V: TRBV6-5; J: TRBJ2-5; CDR3: CASSPTGTSKETQYF; DNA: TGTGCCAGCAGTCCTACCGGGACATCTAAAGAGACCCAGTACTTC
D: NA; size: NA; V: TRBV6-5; J: TRBJ1-2; CDR3: CASTRAGGHYGYTF; DNA: TGTGCCAGCACTCGAGCTGGGGGGCACTATGGCTACACCTTC
D: NA; size: NA; V: TRBV28; J: TRBJ2-2; CDR3: CASSLVRFANTGELFF; DNA: TGTGCCAGCAGTTTAGTGCGGTTCGCGAACACCGGGGAGCTGTTTTTT
D: NA; size: NA; V: TRBV2; J: TRBJ1-2; CDR3: CASSEGGGWSGYTF; DNA: TGTGCCAGCAGTGAAGGTGGGGGGTGGTCTGGCTACACCTTC
D: NA; size: NA; V: TRBV19; J: TRBJ2-2; CDR3: CASSWQADTGELFF; DNA: TGTGCCAGTAGTTGGCAGGCGGACACCGGGGAGCTGTTTTTT
D: NA; size: NA; V: TRBV15; J: TRBJ1-3; CDR3: CATSRDAAAGNTIYF; DNA: TGTGCCACCAGCAGAGATGCGGCGGCGGGAAACACCATATATTTT
D: NA; size: NA; V: TRBV9; J: TRBJ2-1; CDR3: CASSVGSSYNEQFF; DNA: TGTGCCAGCAGCGTAGGTAGTTCCTACAATGAGCAGTTCTTC
D: TRBD1; size: NA; V: TRBV27; J: TRBJ1-2; CDR3: CASSPGTGTLGYTF; DNA: TGTGCCAGCAGTCCCGGGACAGGGACGTTGGGCTACACCTTC
D: NA; size: NA; V: TRBV10-3; J: TRBJ2-7; CDR3: CAISEVGADRPYEQYF; DNA: TGTGCCATCAGTGAAGTTGGCGCGGACAGACCCTACGAGCAGTACTTC
D: NA; size: NA; V: TRBV27; J: TRBJ1-2; CDR3: CASSRRVPLDYGYTF; DNA: TGTGCCAGCAGTCGCCGTGTCCCCCTAGACTATGGCTACACCTTC
D: TRBD2; size: NA; V: TRBV11-2; J: TRBJ2-3; CDR3: CASSLARTSGAQYF; DNA: TGTGCCAGCAGCTTAGCCCGGACTAGCGGGGCGCAGTATTTT
D: NA; size: NA; V: TRBV7-8; J: TRBJ2-3; CDR3: CASSRTSRGTDTQYF; DNA: TGTGCCAGCAGCCGGACTAGCAGGGGGACAGATACGCAGTATTTT
D: NA; size: once; V: TRBV7-2; J: TRBJ2-2; CDR3: CASSLWALRTGELFF; DNA: TGTGCCAGCAGCTTATGGGCATTGAGGACCGGGGAGCTGTTTTTT
D: TRBD2; size: few; V: TRBV5-1; J: TRBJ2-3; CDR3: CASSLGASGSTDTQYF; DNA: TGCGCCAGCAGCTTGGGTGCTAGCGGGAGCACAGATACGCAGTATTTT
D: NA; size: NA; V: TRBV29-1; J: TRBJ1-5; CDR3: CSVAGSSNQPQHF; DNA: TGCAGCGTTGCTGGCAGTAGCAATCAGCCCCAGCATTTT
D: NA; size: NA; V: TRBV6-5; J: TRBJ1-5; CDR3: CASIKQGNQPQHF; DNA: TGTGCCAGCATTAAACAGGGCAATCAGCCCCAGCATTTT
D: NA; size: NA; V: TRBV29-1; J: TRBJ1-3; CDR3: CSVNSGNTIYF; DNA: TGCAGCGTTAACTCTGGAAACACCATATATTTT
D: TRBD2; size: few; V: TRBV5-1; J: TRBJ2-7; CDR3: CASSLRGLPYEQYF; DNA: TGCGCCAGCAGCTTGCGGGGACTACCGTACGAGCAGTACTTC
D: NA; size: NA; V: TRBV9; J: TRBJ2-5; CDR3: CASSVGRYQETQYF; DNA: TGTGCCAGCAGCGTAGGACGATACCAAGAGACCCAGTACTTC
D: NA; size: NA; V: TRBV7-9; J: TRBJ1-4; CDR3: CASSLPGPTNEKLFF; DNA: TGTGCCAGCAGCCTTCCCGGGCCGACTAATGAAAAACTGTTTTTT
D: NA; size: NA; V: TRBV7-2; J: TRBJ1-1; CDR3: CASSLTMNTEAFF; DNA: TGTGCCAGCAGCCTCACGATGAACACTGAAGCTTTCTTT
D: NA; size: NA; V: TRBV7-2; J: TRBJ2-5; CDR3: CASSLGTAGGETQYF; DNA: TGTGCCAGCAGCCTCGGGACCGCGGGTGGAGAGACCCAGTACTTC
D: NA; size: NA; V: TRBV28; J: TRBJ1-1; CDR3: CASSLFRDSNTEAFF; DNA: TGTGCCAGCAGTTTATTCAGGGACTCGAACACTGAAGCTTTCTTT
D: TRBD2; size: few; V: TRBV27; J: TRBJ2-1; CDR3: CASSSSRLAGEFDEQFF; DNA: TGTGCCAGCAGTTCATCCCGACTAGCGGGTGAATTTGATGAGCAGTTCTTC
D: TRBD1; size: NA; V: TRBV3-1/TRBV3-2; J: TRBJ2-3; CDR3: CASSPAMGQGVADTQYF; DNA: TGTGCCAGCAGCCCGGCGATGGGACAGGGCGTCGCAGATACGCAGTATTTT
D: NA; size: once; V: TRBV7-5; J: TRBJ2-7; CDR3: CARSLDKGRDRWFYEQYF; DNA: TGTGCCAGAAGCTTAGACAAAGGCCGGGACAGGTGGTTCTACGAGCAGTACTTC